Following are 2 T cell receptor beta chains from one sample sequenced in a study of cytomegalovirus exposure and HLA in healthy donors. The study ran its PCR with 60 Vbeta and 13 Jbeta primers. The table came from immunoSEQ multiplex PCR; TCRdb's copy has only in-frame clones and leaves some out. Here the sample spans approximately 160,000 clones, about 63% being singletons. Sequencing input: PBMCs. These receptors all come from a woman aged 40 to 50 in good health and CMV-seropositive.

About this clone itself: Other DNA sequences in this specimen translate into the identical CDR3. This chain joins TRBV5-1 and TRBJ2-7, with TRBD1 matching 7 bases. Germline CDR1 reads SGHRS; CDR2 reads YFSETQ. V was pared by 4 bases and J by 2 bases, with 6 bases of the junction left unmatched. The CDR3 covers 14 residues. In nucleotides, the CDR3 is TGCGCCAGCAGCCCGGCCGGGACAGCCTACGAGCAGTACTTC. Amino acid sequence: CASSPAGTAYEQYF.

In this sample, this clone turned up a few times. The chain joins TRBV12-5 to TRBJ2-5; 11 bases are shared with TRBD2. CDR3 length: 16 residues. Trimming cost V 6 bases and J 5 bases; bases outside gene matches: 11. Germline CDR1 reads LGHNT; CDR2 reads FRNRAP. CDR3 region: CASGEGLAEPGETQYF. The CDR3 DNA sequence: TGTGCTAGTGGCGAGGGACTAGCGGAACCAGGGGAGACCCAGTACTTC.